The entry that follows covers one T cell receptor beta chain sequence. Original processing notes: Using reference gene primer amplification, nucleated cell counts were estimated. TCRdb's table, derived via immunoSEQ multiplex PCR, lists solely in-frame clones and lacks some. D and trimming were read from the DNA, whereas the V and J calls and clone size are those reported in that table. Of about 110,000 clones listed, over 75% are singletons. This entry comes from a study of blood T cell repertoires in COVID-19. Study details: Spain, Italy and the United States supplied samples that represented acute and convalescent COVID-19. PBMCs, B-cell-depleted T cells, or T cells were the source of the cDNA or gDNA that made up the material.

Sample: peripheral blood. The clonotype was recovered from a woman aged 70-85 years with acute or convalescent COVID-19.

In DNA form, the CDR3 reads TGTGCCACGGGCGCCGGTCGGGCTTTCTTT. This encodes CATGAGRAFF. The V call is TRBV15, the J call TRBJ1-1; D is uncertain. The V and J ends lost 9 bases and 11 bases respectively, with 13 bases between them. This CDR3 is built from 10 residues. Germline loops: CDR1 LNHNV, CDR2 YYDKDF (reference sequence).